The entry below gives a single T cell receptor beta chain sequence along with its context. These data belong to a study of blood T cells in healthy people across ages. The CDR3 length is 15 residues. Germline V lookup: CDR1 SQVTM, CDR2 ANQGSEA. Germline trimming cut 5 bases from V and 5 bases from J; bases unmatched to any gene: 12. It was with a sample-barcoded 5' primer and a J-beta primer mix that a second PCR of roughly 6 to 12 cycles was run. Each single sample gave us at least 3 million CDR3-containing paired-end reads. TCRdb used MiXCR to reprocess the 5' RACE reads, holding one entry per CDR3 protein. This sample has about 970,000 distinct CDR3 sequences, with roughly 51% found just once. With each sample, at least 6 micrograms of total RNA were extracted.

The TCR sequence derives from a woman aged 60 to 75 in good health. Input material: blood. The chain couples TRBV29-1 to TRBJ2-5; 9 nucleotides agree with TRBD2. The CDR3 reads CSVLLAGAGPETQYF. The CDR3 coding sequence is TGCAGCGTTCTGTTAGCGGGAGCAGGTCCGGAGACCCAGTACTTC.